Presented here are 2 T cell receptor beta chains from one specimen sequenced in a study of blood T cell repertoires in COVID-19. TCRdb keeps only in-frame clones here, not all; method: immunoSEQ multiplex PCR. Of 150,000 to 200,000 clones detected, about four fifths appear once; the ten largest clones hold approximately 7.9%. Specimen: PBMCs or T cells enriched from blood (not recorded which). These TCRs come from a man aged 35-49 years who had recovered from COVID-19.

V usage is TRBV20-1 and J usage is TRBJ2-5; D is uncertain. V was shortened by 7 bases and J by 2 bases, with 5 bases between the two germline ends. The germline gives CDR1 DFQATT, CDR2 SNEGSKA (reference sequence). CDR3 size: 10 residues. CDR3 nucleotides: TGCAGTGGGCTTCAAGAGACCCAGTACTTC. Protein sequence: CSGLQETQYF.

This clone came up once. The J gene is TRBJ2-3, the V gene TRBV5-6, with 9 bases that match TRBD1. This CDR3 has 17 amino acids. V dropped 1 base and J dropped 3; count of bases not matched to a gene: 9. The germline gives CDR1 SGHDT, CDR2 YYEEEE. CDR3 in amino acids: CASSLLGTGSGTDTQYF. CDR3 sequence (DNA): TGTGCCAGCAGCTTGCTAGGGACAGGGTCTGGTACAGATACGCAGTATTTT.